These 21 T cell receptor beta chains were sequenced from one sample in a study of OX40 agonist ivuxolimab in advanced cancers. TCRdb's table, derived via immunoSEQ multiplex PCR, lists solely in-frame clones and lacks some. The sample contains roughly 81,000 clones, approximately 93% of which appear only once. This sample comprised CD4+ or CD8+ T cells sorted from blood, obtained in a trial of the OX40 agonist ivuxolimab. These receptors were taken from an adult with an advanced solid tumor such as melanoma, head and neck, liver or kidney cancer.

The chain couples TRBV29-1 to TRBJ1-2; D not certain. Germline assignment: CDR1 SQVTM and CDR2 ANQGSEA. V lost 1 base and J 4 bases, leaving 10 bases between the germline ends. CDR3 length equals 13 residues. In DNA form, the CDR3 reads TGCAGCGTTGAAGGGGTGGATGTCTATGGCTACACCTTC. Amino acids: CSVEGVDVYGYTF.

For the CDR3, the DNA is TGTGCCAGCAGTTACTCGAAGGACAGGAACACTGAAGCTTTCTTT. It specifies CASSYSKDRNTEAFF. This chain uses TRBV6-5 with TRBJ1-1; D is perhaps TRBD1 (6 bases). V gave up 0 bases and J gave up 1 base, with 9 bases separating them. The germline V gene has CDR1 MNHEY and CDR2 SVGAGI. The CDR3 extends over 15 amino acids.

The genes are TRBV6-5 and TRBJ2-7; TRBD2 aligns across 9 bases. The CDR3 loop spans 14 amino acids. V lost 5 bases to trimming and J lost 2 bases; unmatched junction nucleotides: 4. Germline lookup yields CDR1 MNHEY and CDR2 SVGAGI. The chain's CDR3 is CASSPGTSTYEQYF. The CDR3 DNA follows: TGTGCCAGCAGTCCCGGGACTAGCACCTACGAGCAGTACTTC.

The rearrangement joins TRBV9 to TRBJ2-5, with D possibly TRBD2 on 5 matching bases. Looked up from germline, CDR1 is SGDLS and CDR2 is YYNGEE. The CDR3 sequence is 15 residues long. V gave up 4 bases and J gave up 1 base, with 14 bases separating them. CDR3 sequence reads: CASSNNRESQETQYF. CDR3 coding DNA: TGTGCCAGCAGCAACAATCGGGAAAGCCAAGAGACCCAGTACTTC.

This clone was observed a single time. The V call is TRBV29-1, the J call TRBJ1-2, with D hard to call. This CDR3 comprises 14 residues. Trimming shortened V by 3 bases and J by 1 base, and 12 bases separated the two germline ends. Germline CDR1 reads SQVTM; CDR2 reads ANQGSEA. The CDR3 DNA reads as TGCAGCGTTGATGGCGGAATGTTTAACTATGGCTACACCTTC. It encodes CSVDGGMFNYGYTF.

This sequence joins TRBV4-1 and TRBJ2-1; a possible D gene is TRBD2 (6 bases). CDR3 length: 14 residues. Germline V gives CDR1 MGHRA, CDR2 YSYEKL. Trimming stripped 4 bases from V and 6 bases from J, with 13 bases between. CDR3 in amino acids: CASSPFVGGNEQFF. Here the CDR3 DNA reads TGCGCCAGCAGCCCCTTCGTGGGAGGCAATGAGCAGTTCTTC.

The chain combines TRBV7-2 with TRBJ2-7; TRBD1 agrees at 7 bases. With 1 base clipped from V and 0 bases from J, the junction kept 0 bases outside the gene matches. CDR3 size: 14 residues. In germline, CDR1 is SGHTA, CDR2 FQGNSA. Here the CDR3 reads CASSLGTGSYEQYF. The CDR3 DNA reads as TGTGCCAGCAGCTTAGGGACAGGCTCCTACGAGCAGTACTTC.

The J gene is TRBJ2-7, the V gene TRBV5-6, with D possibly being TRBD2 (5 bases). CDR1 and CDR2 (germline): SGHDT, YYEEEE. The ends were cut back, 5 bases at V and 9 bases at J, with 21 bases in the middle. This CDR3 is built from 14 residues. In DNA form, the CDR3 reads TGTGCCAGCAGTCCGGTAAGCGGCTACATGGGGCAGTACTTC. Encoded protein: CASSPVSGYMGQYF.

V is TRBV9 and J is TRBJ1-1; no definite D call. This CDR3 contains 13 residues. With 3 bases removed from V and 1 base from J, the gap between germline ends came to 7 bases. In germline, CDR1 is SGDLS, CDR2 YYNGEE. The CDR3 loop is CASSGQANTEAFF. CDR3 DNA sequence: TGTGCCAGCAGCGGGCAGGCGAACACTGAAGCTTTCTTT.

This clone was picked up one time. This chain connects TRBV5-6 to TRBJ1-1, with TRBD1 identical over 10 bases. CDR1 is SGHDT and CDR2 is YYEEEE in the germline V gene. The J segment lost 11 bases and the V segment lost 4 bases, leaving 14 bases of the junction unmatched. This CDR3 comprises 15 residues. CDR3 amino acids: CASSPGGQGNTKAFF. Here the CDR3 DNA reads TGTGCCAGCAGCCCCGGGGGACAGGGGAACACTAAGGCTTTCTTT.

This chain uses TRBV7-2 with TRBJ1-1; D gene uncertain. This CDR3 spans 15 amino acids. The V end was cut by 3 bases, the J end by 2 bases, with 13 bases between. In germline, CDR1 is SGHTA, CDR2 FQGNSA. CDR3 protein: CASSFSFSGNTEAFF. Here the CDR3 DNA reads TGTGCCAGCAGCTTTTCATTCAGCGGTAACACTGAAGCTTTCTTT.

The rearrangement uses TRBV15 and TRBJ2-3, with D perhaps TRBD2 (5 bases). Between the trimmed V and J ends, which lost 8 bases and 1 base, there was a span of 16 bases. This CDR3 is built from 15 residues. Germline values: CDR1 LNHNV, CDR2 YYDKDF (reference sequence). Written as DNA, the CDR3 is TGTGCCACCTCCTCGGAGGTGGAGGGCACAGATACGCAGTATTTT. Its translation: CATSSEVEGTDTQYF.

The chain carries TRBV30 and TRBJ1-1, with no clear D. CDR1 GTSNPN and CDR2 SVGIG come from the germline V gene (reference sequence). The V end lost 5 bases, the J end lost 1 base, and 20 bases lay between the germline ends. The CDR3 has 16 residues. The CDR3 spells CAWDALNYGENTEAFF. In DNA form, the CDR3 reads TGTGCCTGGGACGCGCTGAACTACGGGGAGAACACTGAAGCTTTCTTT. The full variable domain, with the rest looked up from reference TRBV30 and TRBJ1-1, is SQTIHQWPATLVQPVGSPLSLECTVEGTSNPNLYWYRQAAGRGLQLLFYSVGIGQISSEVPQNLSASRPQDRQFILSSKKLLLSDSGFYLCAWDALNYGENTEAFFGQGTRLTVV.

The rearrangement links TRBV11-1 to TRBJ1-2; D is undetermined. This CDR3 is built from 14 residues. V was shortened by 3 bases and J by 4 bases, with 12 bases between the two germline ends. From germline, CDR1 is SGHAT and CDR2 FQDESV (reference sequence). CDR3 amino acids: CASSFRASSYGYTF. The CDR3 DNA reads TGTGCCAGCAGCTTCAGAGCGTCGAGCTATGGCTACACCTTC.

Points on this clone: At one end, the junction sequence differs from germline, possibly due to a read error. V gene TRBV7-2 combines with J gene TRBJ1-1; no reliable D call. The CDR3 contains 14 residues. Germline-derived CDR1 and CDR2 are SGHTA and FQGNSA. The CDR3 reads CASSQRVENTEAFF. The DNA of the CDR3 is TGCGCCAGCAGCCAAAGGGTCGAGAACACTGAAGCTTTCTTT.

The gene calls are TRBV11-2 and TRBJ2-3; D might be TRBD1 (9 bases). The CDR3 spans 15 residues. V was clipped by 8 bases and J by 4 bases, with 19 bases between them. The V gene's germline CDR1 is SGHAT and CDR2 FQNNGV. The chain's CDR3 is CASLGGDREPDTQYF. CDR3 DNA sequence: TGTGCCAGCCTCGGGGGGGACAGGGAGCCAGATACGCAGTATTTT.

The genes are TRBV29-1 and TRBJ2-1; 11 positions agree with TRBD2. The germline V gene has CDR1 SQVTM and CDR2 ANQGSEA. The CDR3 consists of 15 residues. J lost 4 bases, V lost 7 bases, and 9 bases had no gene match. The CDR3 DNA reads as TGCAGCGCGGCACGAGGACTAGCGGGTTACAATGAGCAGTTCTTC. Translating gives CSAARGLAGYNEQFF.

CDR3 sequence: CASASEGGASTEAFF. CDR3 sequence (DNA): TGCGCCAGCGCATCGGAGGGGGGCGCGAGCACTGAAGCTTTCTTT. J is TRBJ1-1 and V is TRBV5-1; weak D call: TRBD1 (6 bases). Trimming removed 7 bases at V and 4 bases at J, with 20 bases between. Germline V CDR1 and CDR2: SGHRS, YFSETQ. There are 15 residues in the CDR3.

CDR3 sequence: CASSPRGPYEQYF. CDR3 sequence (DNA): TGTGCCAGCAGCCCCCGGGGACCCTACGAGCAGTACTTC. V and J are TRBV7-2 and TRBJ2-7, with D possibly called TRBD1 or TRBD2 (5 bases each). This CDR3 has 13 residues. Between the trimmed V and J ends, which lost 5 bases and 2 bases, there was a span of 10 bases. Germline V CDR1 and CDR2: SGHTA, FQGNSA. Full variable domain (rest looked up from reference TRBV7-2 and TRBJ2-7): GAGVSQSPSNKVTEKGKDVELRCDPISGHTALYWYRQSLGQGLEFLIYFQGNSAPDKSGLPSDRFSAERTGGSVSTLTIQRTQQEDSAVYLCASSPRGPYEQYFGPGTRLTVT.

This chain uses TRBV4-1 with TRBJ2-5; D tentatively fits TRBD1 or TRBD2 (5 bases each). Trimming took off 2 bases at V and 4 bases at J, with 14 bases between the two ends. Germline CDR1 is MGHRA and CDR2 is YSYEKL. The CDR3 has 15 amino acids. CDR3 region: CASSQRGLGVETQYF. CDR3 coding DNA: TGCGCCAGCAGCCAAAGGGGTTTGGGGGTAGAGACCCAGTACTTC.

This rearrangement joins TRBV15 to TRBJ2-5; possibly TRBD1 for D (6 bases). V gave up 3 bases and J gave up 7 bases, with 18 bases separating them. The CDR3 runs 15 residues. Per the germline V gene, CDR1 is LNHNV and CDR2 is YYDKDF (reference sequence). DNA for the CDR3: TGTGCCACCAGCAGCAGCAGCAGGGGCATGGCGACCCAGTACTTC. Its protein is CATSSSSRGMATQYF.